The present T cell receptor (beta chain) was sequenced within a study of blood T cell repertoires in COVID-19. Study details: Collection of acute and convalescent COVID-19 samples took place in the United States, Italy and Spain. In each case, the material was cDNA or gDNA derived from T cells, B-cell-depleted T cells, or PBMCs.

Original data processing: Amplification from reference gene primers served as the basis for estimated nucleated cell counts. Libraries were prepared by immunoSEQ multiplex PCR; TCRdb keeps only in-frame clonotypes and omits some of them. V and J calls and clone size are copied from that table; D and trimming were computed from the DNA. The profile shows a few hundred thousand clones, about 87% of them singletons. The CDR3 covers 17 residues. V trimming: 0 bases; J trimming: 0 bases; junction bases outside the gene matches: 5. The germline V gene encodes CDR1 MRHNA and CDR2 SNTAGT. This chain joins TRBV6-4 and TRBJ2-3; 8 bases fit TRBD1. Sequenced material: peripheral blood. This clonotype originated in a man aged 60 to 75 who had recovered from COVID-19. The CDR3 is CASSDSGRGRSTDTQYF. The CDR3 region has the DNA TGTGCCAGCAGTGACTCAGGCAGGGGGCGCAGCACAGATACGCAGTATTTT.